This record covers a single TCR beta chain. Other DNA sequences in the sample encode the same CDR3. CDR1 and CDR2 from the germline V gene are SGHTA and FQGNSA. CDR3 size: 14 residues. V gave up 4 bases and J gave up 4 bases; unmatched junction bases: 6. The authors' processing: Nucleated cell counts were estimated from reference gene primer amplification. Profiled with immunoSEQ multiplex PCR; TCRdb holds only in-frame clones, not every one. V and J calls and clone size follow that table, whereas D and trimming were derived from the DNA. In the table there are tens of thousands of clones, 80% of which are singletons. This entry comes from a study of blood T cell repertoires in COVID-19. Across the study: There were acute and convalescent COVID-19 samples, and they came from the United States, Italy and Spain.

This TCR derives from a woman in her seventies with acute or convalescent COVID-19. The chain joins TRBV7-2 to TRBJ1-1; 7 bases line up with TRBD1. Specimen: peripheral blood. The DNA of the CDR3 is TGTGCCAGCAGCTCTCAGGGGGAAGGCACTGAAGCTTTCTTT. Translated: CASSSQGEGTEAFF.